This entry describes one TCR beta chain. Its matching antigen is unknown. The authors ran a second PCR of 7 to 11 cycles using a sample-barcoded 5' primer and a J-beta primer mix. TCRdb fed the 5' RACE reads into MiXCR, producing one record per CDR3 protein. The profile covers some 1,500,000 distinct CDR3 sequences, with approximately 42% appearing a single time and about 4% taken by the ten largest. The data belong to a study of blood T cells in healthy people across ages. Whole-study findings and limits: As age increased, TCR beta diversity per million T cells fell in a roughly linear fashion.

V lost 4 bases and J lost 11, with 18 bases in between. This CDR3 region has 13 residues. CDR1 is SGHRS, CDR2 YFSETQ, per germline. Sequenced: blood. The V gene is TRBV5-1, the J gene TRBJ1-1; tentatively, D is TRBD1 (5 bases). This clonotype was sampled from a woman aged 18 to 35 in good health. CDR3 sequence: CASSPTISGQAFF. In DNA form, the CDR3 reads TGCGCCAGCAGCCCGACGATCTCAGGGCAGGCTTTCTTT.